A single sample is the source of the 4 T cell receptor beta chains below, sequenced in a study of PD-L1 blockade in urothelial cancer. Using immunoSEQ multiplex PCR, the repertoire was profiled, and TCRdb retains in-frame clones only, with some absent. The sample consists of about 50,000 clones, 87% of them appearing once. The source was PBMCs, collected around atezolizumab (anti-PD-L1) treatment. These receptors came from a man in his fifties or sixties with urothelial cancer.

V gene TRBV11-3 combines with J gene TRBJ2-1; D ambiguous. V was pared by 0 bases and J by 10 bases, with 13 bases between. CDR1 is SGHNT and CDR2 is YENEEA in the germline V gene. This CDR3 has 14 residues. The CDR3 nucleotides are TGTGCCAGCAGCTTAGATCCCTCATTTGGCGAGCAGTTCTTC. This encodes CASSLDPSFGEQFF.

This clone has just one count. The CDR3 loop reads CASSPPLAALGGSTDTQYF. In DNA form, the CDR3 reads TGTGCCAGCTCACCACCCCTGGCCGCATTGGGGGGGAGCACAGATACGCAGTATTTT. The genes are TRBV18 and TRBJ2-3; 7 positions agree with TRBD2. Germline CDR1 reads KGHSH; CDR2 reads LQKENI. This CDR3 is built from 19 residues. V shed 0 bases, J shed 0 bases, and the junction held 12 bases outside the gene matches.

The gene calls are TRBV18 and TRBJ1-4; maybe TRBD1 (6 bases). This CDR3 contains 13 residues. CDR1 KGHSH and CDR2 LQKENI come from the germline V gene. V was trimmed by 3 bases and J by 7 bases, leaving 9 bases between them. CDR3 sequence reads: CASSPRGGEKLFF. The CDR3 region has the DNA TGTGCCAGCTCACCCAGGGGCGGTGAAAAACTGTTTTTT.

J is TRBJ2-1 and V is TRBV29-1; tentatively, D is TRBD2 (6 bases). The CDR3 is 13 residues long. Germline V gene lookup returns CDR1 SQVTM and CDR2 ANQGSEA. Trimming cost V 7 bases and J 0 bases, with 10 bases left between them. The CDR3 protein is CSDWRGSYNEQFF. CDR3 DNA sequence: TGCAGCGACTGGAGGGGCTCCTACAATGAGCAGTTCTTC.